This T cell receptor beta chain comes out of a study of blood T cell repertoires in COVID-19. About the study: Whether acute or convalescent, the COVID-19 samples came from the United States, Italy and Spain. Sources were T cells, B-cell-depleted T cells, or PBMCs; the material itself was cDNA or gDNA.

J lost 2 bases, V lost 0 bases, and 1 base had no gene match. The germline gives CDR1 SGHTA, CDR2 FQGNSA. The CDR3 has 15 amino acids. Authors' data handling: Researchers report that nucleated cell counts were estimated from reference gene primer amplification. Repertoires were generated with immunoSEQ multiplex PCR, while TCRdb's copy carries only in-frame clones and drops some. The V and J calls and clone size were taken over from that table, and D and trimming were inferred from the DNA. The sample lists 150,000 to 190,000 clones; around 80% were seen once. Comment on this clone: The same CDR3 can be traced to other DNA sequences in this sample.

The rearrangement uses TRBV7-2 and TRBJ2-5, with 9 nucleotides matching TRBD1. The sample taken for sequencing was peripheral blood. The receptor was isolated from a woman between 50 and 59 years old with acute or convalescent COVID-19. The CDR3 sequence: CASSLAGTGQETQYF. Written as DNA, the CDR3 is TGTGCCAGCAGCTTAGCAGGGACAGGGCAAGAGACCCAGTACTTC.